Below, 23 T cell receptor beta chains from the same sample are listed, as sequenced in a study of regulatory T cells in long-lasting Graves disease. As for time point: persistent/refractory GD, antithyroid drugs over 5 years with positive TRAb. RNA isolated from PBMCs was used to make the TCR library. Sequencing libraries for TCR beta were prepared with iRepertoire HTBI primers and Arm-PCR of CDR3 regions. TCRdb reprocessed the multiplex PCR reads via MiXCR and lists one record per CDR3 protein. Among 650,000 to 700,000 distinct CDR3 sequences listed, 30% were seen once. The sample here was peripheral blood mononuclear cells (PBMCs), taken when the disease was refractory, from a patient treated with antithyroid drugs. These receptors all come from a female donor with Graves disease.

The chain has TRBV5-4 and TRBJ2-1; 10 bases agree with TRBD2. The CDR3 covers 15 residues. The germline V gene encodes CDR1 SGHNT and CDR2 YYREEE (reference sequence). Unmatched junction bases numbered 4, after V lost 3 bases and J lost 4 bases. CDR3 region: CASSYGLAVYNEQFF. DNA of the CDR3: TGTGCCAGCAGCTACGGACTAGCGGTATACAATGAGCAGTTCTTC.

The rearrangement links TRBV20-1 to TRBJ1-2, with 8 positions matching TRBD1. This CDR3 is 15 amino acids long. Germline assignment: CDR1 DFQATT and CDR2 SNEGSKA (reference sequence). V gave up 2 bases and J gave up 7 bases; unmatched junction bases: 12. CDR3 nucleotide sequence: TGCAGTGCTAGACCGACAGGGGCGTTCCTCCGTGGCTACACCTTC. Its translation is CSARPTGAFLRGYTF.

The chain is built from TRBV7-9 and TRBJ2-4; D possibly matches TRBD1 or TRBD2 (5 bases each). Trimming cost V 6 bases and J 0 bases, with 15 bases left between them. In germline, CDR1 is SEHNR, CDR2 FQNEAQ (reference sequence). The CDR3 spans 16 residues. The CDR3 nucleotides are TGTGCCAGCAGACCGGGACCGAATCTAGCCAAAAACATTCAGTACTTC. Translated: CASRPGPNLAKNIQYF.

This rearrangement joins TRBV20-1 to TRBJ2-5; the D call may be TRBD1 or TRBD2 (5 bases each). CDR3 size: 12 residues. The V gene lost 3 bases and the J gene lost 11 bases, with 16 bases spanning the gap. Germline V CDR1 and CDR2: DFQATT, SNEGSKA (reference sequence). The CDR3 is CSASKKLGVQYF. The CDR3 DNA reads as TGCAGTGCTAGCAAGAAATTGGGGGTTCAGTACTTC.

This clonotype came up a few times. This CDR3 reads CASSLFRTAKNTEAFF. Written as DNA, the CDR3 is TGTGCCAGCAGTTTATTTCGGACTGCAAAGAACACTGAAGCTTTCTTT. This chain links TRBV28 with TRBJ1-1; D call uncertain. V lost 1 base and J lost 1, with 13 bases in between. CDR1 and CDR2 (germline): MDHEN, SYDVKM. The CDR3 has 16 amino acids.

V is TRBV6-6 and J is TRBJ1-5, with D perhaps TRBD1 (5 bases). The germline V gene has CDR1 MNHNY and CDR2 SVGAGI (reference sequence). CDR3 length equals 20 residues. The ends were cut back, 0 bases at V and 5 bases at J, with 26 bases in the middle. Here the CDR3 reads CASSYSRVQVGPGIDQPQHF. CDR3 nucleotides: TGTGCCAGCAGTTACTCGCGGGTTCAGGTGGGACCGGGCATCGATCAGCCCCAGCATTTT.

This clonotype was observed at least ten times. This rearrangement joins TRBV29-1 to TRBJ1-2; the match to TRBD1 covers 12 bases. The germline V gene encodes CDR1 SQVTM and CDR2 ANQGSEA. The CDR3 runs to 14 residues. Losses at the gene ends were 7 bases for V and 8 bases for J; bases not matched to a gene: 11. CDR3 DNA: TGCAGCGCCGGGACAGGGGGCCGTCTTGGAGGCTACACCTTC. It yields the protein CSAGTGGRLGGYTF.

The chain is built from TRBV7-9 and TRBJ1-4, with D unclear. CDR1 is SEHNR and CDR2 is FQNEAQ in the germline V gene (reference sequence). Between the trimmed V and J ends, which lost 6 bases and 2 bases, there was a span of 16 bases. This CDR3 contains 16 residues. The CDR3 nucleotides are TGTGCCAGCAGATCTCTCCGAGGTGGGACTAATGAAAAACTGTTTTTT. Translated, it gives CASRSLRGGTNEKLFF. Combining the CDR3 with reference TRBV7-9 and TRBJ1-4 gives the whole variable domain DTGVSQNPRHKITKRGQNVTFRCDPISEHNRLYWYRQTLGQGPEFLTYFQNEAQLEKSRLLSDRFSAERPKGSFSTLEIQRTEQGDSAMYLCASRSLRGGTNEKLFFGSGTQLSVL.

The chain employs TRBV28 and TRBJ2-5; D is unclear. Germline CDR1 is MDHEN and CDR2 is SYDVKM. Between the trimmed V and J ends, which lost 4 bases and 5 bases, there was a span of 14 bases. This CDR3 has 14 amino acids. The CDR3 loop is CASSYLGGFETQYF. The CDR3 coding sequence is TGTGCCAGCAGTTACCTCGGCGGCTTCGAGACCCAGTACTTC.

This clonotype was seen a few times. The chain joins TRBV27 to TRBJ2-7; D may match TRBD1 or TRBD2 (6 bases each). The V gene's germline CDR1 is MNHEY and CDR2 SMNVEV (reference sequence). Trimming removed 1 base from V and 5 bases from J, with 12 bases in between. CDR3 length equals 14 residues. In nucleotides, the CDR3 is TGTGCCAGCAGTTTATACAGGGAGGCCCACGAGCAGTACTTC. This encodes CASSLYREAHEQYF.

The V gene is TRBV7-2, the J gene TRBJ1-2; the D gene is possibly TRBD1 (6 bases). The CDR3 consists of 14 residues. CDR1 is SGHTA, CDR2 FQGNSA, per germline. The V gene lost 6 bases and the J gene lost 7 bases, with 18 bases spanning the gap. The CDR3 protein is CASSRAGHPGGYTF. The CDR3 nucleotides are TGTGCCAGCAGTCGTGCGGGACATCCGGGTGGCTACACCTTC.

This clonotype was counted a few times. CDR3 coding DNA: TGTGCCAGCAGCTTAGGGGGCCGGAGCTCTGGAAACACCATATATTTT. The encoded protein is CASSLGGRSSGNTIYF. The genes are TRBV11-2 and TRBJ1-3; a weak D match, TRBD1 (5 bases). Trimming took 1 base from V and 0 from J, leaving 10 bases between them. This CDR3 is built from 16 residues. CDR1 and CDR2 from the germline V gene are SGHAT and FQNNGV.

With regard to this clonotype: This CDR3 fails to terminate in the conserved phenylalanine or tryptophan, so it likely reflects a read error. V and J are TRBV19 and TRBJ1-1; D uncertain. From germline, CDR1 is LNHDA and CDR2 SQIVND (reference sequence). Trimming took 3 bases from V and 1 from J, leaving 6 bases between them. The CDR3 contains 13 residues. The chain's CDR3 is CASSITENTEAFS. CDR3 in DNA: TGTGCCAGTAGTATTACAGAGAACACTGAAGCTTTCTCT.

This clonotype was picked up many times. The chain uses TRBV30 and TRBJ1-1; D gene unclear. This CDR3 has 13 residues. Germline loops: CDR1 GTSNPN, CDR2 SVGIG (reference sequence). The germline V and J ends were trimmed by 0 bases and 0 bases, with 5 bases remaining between them. This CDR3 reads CAWSVKVNTEAFF. CDR3 DNA: TGTGCCTGGAGTGTAAAAGTGAACACTGAAGCTTTCTTT. The full variable domain, with the rest looked up from reference TRBV30 and TRBJ1-1, is SQTIHQWPATLVQPVGSPLSLECTVEGTSNPNLYWYRQAAGRGLQLLFYSVGIGQISSEVPQNLSASRPQDRQFILSSKKLLLSDSGFYLCAWSVKVNTEAFFGQGTRLTVV.

This clonotype turned up a few times. The genes are TRBV6-1 and TRBJ1-5; 11 bases are shared with TRBD1. Germline V gene sequence: CDR1 MNHNS, CDR2 SASEGT. V lost 3 bases, J lost 7 bases, and 5 bases stayed unmatched. This CDR3 region has 15 residues. In DNA, the CDR3 is TGTGCCAGCAGTGATGGGACAGGGGGATACCAGCCCCAGCATTTT. Encoded protein: CASSDGTGGYQPQHF.

V and J are TRBV7-2 and TRBJ2-3, with D hard to call. The V and J ends lost 5 bases and 4 bases respectively, with 19 bases between them. Germline CDR1 SGHTA, CDR2 FQGNSA. This CDR3 region has 16 residues. CDR3 DNA: TGTGCCAGCAGCCTCACTCCCGGGCCACCAGCAGATACGCAGTATTTT. Protein product: CASSLTPGPPADTQYF.

This clonotype occurred a few times. V is TRBV10-3 and J is TRBJ2-7; D uncertain. This CDR3 has 15 amino acids. Per germline, CDR1 ENHRY and CDR2 SYGVKD. V lost 3 bases, J lost 4 bases, and 16 bases lay in between. CDR3 residues: CAISDPAGEEYEQYF. The DNA of the CDR3 is TGTGCCATCAGTGACCCCGCAGGTGAGGAATACGAGCAGTACTTC.

The rearrangement uses TRBV27 and TRBJ1-6; D gene unclear. This CDR3 is 14 amino acids long. Trimming left V 3 bases short and J 7 bases short, with 10 bases between. Germline lookup yields CDR1 MNHEY and CDR2 SMNVEV (reference sequence). CDR3 nucleotides: TGTGCCAGCAGTTTCTGGGCAGTAAATTCACCCCTCCACTTT. Protein product: CASSFWAVNSPLHF.

The CDR3 region has the DNA TGCGCCAGCAGCCGACAGGACGGCACAGATACGCAGTATTTT. It encodes CASSRQDGTDTQYF. The chain joins TRBV5-1 to TRBJ2-3; TRBD1 might be the D (6 bases). Deletions cut 4 bases from V and 1 base from J, with 10 bases between. Germline loops: CDR1 SGHRS, CDR2 YFSETQ. The CDR3 is 14 residues long. Based on the CDR3 plus reference TRBV5-1 and TRBJ2-3, the full variable domain is KAGVTQTPRYLIKTRGQQVTLSCSPISGHRSVSWYQQTPGQGLQFLFEYFSETQRNKGNFPGRFSGRQFSNSRSEMNVSTLELGDSALYLCASSRQDGTDTQYFGPGTRLTVL.

In this sample, this clonotype turned up a few times. The rearrangement links TRBV20-1 to TRBJ1-1, with 8 positions matching TRBD1. Germline V CDR1 and CDR2: DFQATT, SNEGSKA (reference sequence). Trimming removed 2 bases from V and 8 bases from J; junction bases left unmatched: 13. This CDR3 region has 15 residues. The CDR3 sequence is CSARKSSGGLMEAFF. Written as DNA, the CDR3 is TGCAGTGCTAGAAAAAGTTCAGGGGGCTTAATGGAAGCTTTCTTT.

This clonotype occurred a few times. The CDR3 here is CSARDPTGYGYTF. Here the CDR3 DNA reads TGCAGTGCTAGAGATCCGACGGGCTATGGCTACACCTTC. The chain is built from TRBV20-1 and TRBJ1-2; no clear D gene. Trimming cost V 0 bases and J 4 bases, with 9 bases left between them. The CDR3 spans 13 residues. Germline V CDR1 and CDR2: DFQATT, SNEGSKA (reference sequence).

As to this clonotype: As the CDR3 is not closed by the conserved phenylalanine or tryptophan, this likely results from a read error. This chain connects TRBV15 to TRBJ1-5; D gene uncertain. Trimming removed 1 base at V and 4 bases at J, with 11 bases between. Germline V gene data show CDR1 as LNHNV and CDR2 as YYDKDF (reference sequence). This CDR3 comprises 15 residues. This CDR3 reads CATSRVGNTNQPQHY. For the CDR3, the DNA is TGTGCCACCAGCAGAGTAGGGAATACAAATCAGCCCCAGCATTAT.

V is TRBV19 and J is TRBJ2-5; 16 bases map to TRBD2. V lost 4 bases, J lost 4 bases, and 6 bases stayed unmatched. CDR3 size: 17 residues. The V gene's germline CDR1 is LNHDA and CDR2 SQIVND (reference sequence). CDR3 residues: CASSTGTSGRAGETQYF. The CDR3 region has the DNA TGTGCCAGTAGTACTGGGACTAGCGGGAGGGCCGGAGAGACCCAGTACTTC.